A selection of T cell receptor beta chains follows, all from one sample in a study of T-cell reconstitution after alpha-beta-depleted transplantation in children. MiXCR, applied by TCRdb to the PCR reads, yields one record per CDR3 protein. The table shows 450,000 to 600,000 distinct CDR3 sequences, with approximately 20% occurring only once. Source: PBMCs from the stem cell graft donor, taken from the stem cell graft. These receptors all stem from a human donor who donated a stem cell graft to a child with acute lymphoblastic leukemia. Both conserved end residues are part of each CDR3. The order of the fields is D gene, V gene, J gene, clone size, CDR3 protein, CDR3 DNA. The D gene is left open where the match is weak. Rows may omit the clone size; those that give it use once, few, many or a size class.

-,TRBV6-1,TRBJ2-1,-,CASSEGRYNEQFF,TGTGCCAGCAGTGAGGGGAGGTACAATGAGCAGTTCTTC
-,TRBV5-1,TRBJ1-1,few,CASSLTRQFITEAFF,TGCGCCAGCAGCTTGACTAGACAGTTTATCACTGAAGCTTTCTTT
-,TRBV6-4,TRBJ2-6,many,CASSDSSGSGANVLTF,TGTGCCAGCAGTGACTCTAGCGGCTCTGGGGCCAACGTCCTGACTTTC
-,TRBV5-6,TRBJ2-7,few,CASSAPYPREQYF,TGTGCCAGCAGTGCACCCTACCCCAGGGAGCAGTACTTC
TRBD2,TRBV27,TRBJ2-7,few,CASSTLTSGTSYEQYF,TGTGCCAGCAGTACACTGACTAGCGGGACCTCCTACGAGCAGTACTTC
-,TRBV18,TRBJ2-1,-,CASSPLEGDEQFF,TGTGCCAGCTCACCTCTGGAGGGGGATGAGCAGTTCTTC
TRBD1,TRBV20-1,TRBJ2-7,-,CSARGRQGDPYEQYF,TGCAGTGCTAGAGGCCGGCAGGGGGACCCCTACGAGCAGTACTTC
TRBD2,TRBV27,TRBJ2-7,few,CASSLGGLGKRKQYF,TGTGCCAGCAGTTTAGGGGGACTAGGGAAGAGGAAGCAGTACTTC
-,TRBV29-1,TRBJ2-2,few,CSVRGTGTGELFF,TGCAGCGTTCGGGGTACTGGCACCGGGGAGCTGTTTTTT
TRBD1,TRBV7-6,TRBJ2-1,few,CASSSTGGRESEQFF,TGTGCCAGCAGTTCGACAGGGGGCAGGGAGAGTGAGCAGTTCTTC
-,TRBV7-9,TRBJ2-7,once,CASSQISPYEQYF,TGTGCCAGCAGCCAAATTTCCCCCTACGAGCAGTACTTC
-,TRBV2,TRBJ2-3,-,CASSEKDRTDTQYF,TGTGCCAGCAGTGAAAAGGACCGCACAGATACGCAGTATTTT
TRBD2,TRBV2,TRBJ2-1,-,CASSRGLAGHEQFF,TGTGCCAGCAGCCGGGGACTAGCCGGTCATGAGCAGTTCTTC
TRBD1,TRBV13,TRBJ2-7,few,CASSFRGQSRPYEQYF,TGTGCCAGCAGCTTTAGGGGACAGAGTCGCCCCTACGAGCAGTACTTC
-,TRBV11-2,TRBJ2-5,-,CASSFYRRSRSETQYF,TGTGCCAGCAGCTTCTACAGGCGAAGCAGGAGTGAGACCCAGTACTTC
-,TRBV5-6,TRBJ2-7,-,CASSLFQPSYEQYF,TGTGCCAGCAGCTTGTTTCAGCCTTCCTACGAGCAGTACTTC
TRBD1,TRBV5-1,TRBJ2-7,many,CASSQRDRAYEQYF,TGCGCCAGCAGCCAACGGGACAGGGCCTACGAGCAGTACTTC
-,TRBV27,TRBJ1-5,-,CASSFGGARNQPQHF,TGTGCCAGCAGTTTTGGGGGGGCACGCAATCAGCCCCAGCATTTT
-,TRBV21-1,TRBJ2-2,few,CASSKRAGAGNTGELFF,TGTGCCAGCAGCAAAAGGGCCGGCGCAGGCAACACCGGGGAGCTGTTTTTT